This T cell receptor (beta chain) was sequenced during a study of cytotoxic CD8 clonotypes in ibrutinib-treated CLL. About the research overall: Investigators reported about 24 partial and 2 complete responses; after median about 74 months, roughly 14 patients remained remitted and some 12 progressed. Study-level results: Measured clonality at baseline was greater than in age-matched healthy donors and tracked with circulating CD8+ T-cell counts. Different sampling times were used for sustained-remission and progressing patients.

A word on this clone: What it binds is not known.

Germline V lookup: CDR1 SQVTM, CDR2 ANQGSEA. The length of the CDR3 is 14 residues. V was shortened by 6 bases and J by 2 bases, with 11 bases between the two germline ends. TCRdb's table, derived via immunoSEQ multiplex PCR, lists solely in-frame clones and lacks some. Among about 40,000 clones, about 70% were seen once, and the ten largest hold around 9.1%. This clonotype originated in a human donor with chronic lymphocytic leukemia. Sequencing used PBMCs, obtained at disease progression, from a patient treated with ibrutinib. J is TRBJ2-6 and V is TRBV29-1, with a weak D call TRBD1 (6 bases). CDR3 sequence (DNA): TGCAGCGTACAGGGTCGGGCTGGGGCCAACGTCCTGACTTTC. Translating it yields CSVQGRAGANVLTF.